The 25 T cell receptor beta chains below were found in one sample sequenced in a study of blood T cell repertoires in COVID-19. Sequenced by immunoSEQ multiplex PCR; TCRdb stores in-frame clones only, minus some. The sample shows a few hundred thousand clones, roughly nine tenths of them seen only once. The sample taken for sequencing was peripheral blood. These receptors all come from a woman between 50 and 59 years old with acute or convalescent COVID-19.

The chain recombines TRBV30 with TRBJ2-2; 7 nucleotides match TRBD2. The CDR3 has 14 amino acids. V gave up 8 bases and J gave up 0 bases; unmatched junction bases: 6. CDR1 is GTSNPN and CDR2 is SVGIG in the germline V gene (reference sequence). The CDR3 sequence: CARDAGANTGELFF. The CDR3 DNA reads TGTGCCCGAGACGCGGGGGCGAACACCGGGGAGCTGTTTTTT.

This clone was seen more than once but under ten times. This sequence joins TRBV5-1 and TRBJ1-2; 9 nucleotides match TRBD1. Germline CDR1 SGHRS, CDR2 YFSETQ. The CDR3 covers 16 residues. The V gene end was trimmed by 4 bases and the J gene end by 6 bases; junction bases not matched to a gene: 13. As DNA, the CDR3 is TGCGCCAGCAGCCCGGGACAGGGAGCGGAAAAGAATGGCTACACCTTC. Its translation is CASSPGQGAEKNGYTF.

The CDR3 reads CASSQGASGNNEQFF. CDR3 sequence (DNA): TGTGCCAGCAGCCAAGGGGCTAGCGGCAACAATGAGCAGTTCTTC. This chain uses TRBV3-1 (or the pseudogene TRBV3-2) with TRBJ2-1, with 7 nucleotides matching TRBD2. From germline, CDR1 is LGHDT and CDR2 YNNKEL (reference sequence). This CDR3 region has 15 residues. After removal of 1 base from V and 5 bases from J, the junction contained 5 bases not matched to a gene.

CDR3 residues: CASSYSIGNEQFF. The CDR3 DNA follows: TGTGCCAGCAGTTACTCAATCGGTAATGAGCAGTTCTTC. The chain recombines TRBV6-6 with TRBJ2-1; D is unclear. The CDR3 runs 13 residues. The V and J ends lost 0 bases and 7 bases respectively, with 7 bases between them. From germline, CDR1 is MNHNY and CDR2 SVGAGI (reference sequence).

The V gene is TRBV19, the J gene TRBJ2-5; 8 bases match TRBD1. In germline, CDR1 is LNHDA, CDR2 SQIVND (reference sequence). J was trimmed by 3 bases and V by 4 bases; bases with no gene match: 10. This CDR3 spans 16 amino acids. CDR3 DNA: TGTGCCAGTAGTACAGGACAGGGTTTGGGGGAAGAGACCCAGTACTTC. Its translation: CASSTGQGLGEETQYF.

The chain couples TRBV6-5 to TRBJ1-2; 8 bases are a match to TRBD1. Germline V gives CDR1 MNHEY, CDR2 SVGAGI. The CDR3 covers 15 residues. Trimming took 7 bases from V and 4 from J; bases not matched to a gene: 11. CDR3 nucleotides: TGTGCCAGCAAATTGTCGAGACAGGGGTCCTATGGCTACACCTTC. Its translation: CASKLSRQGSYGYTF.

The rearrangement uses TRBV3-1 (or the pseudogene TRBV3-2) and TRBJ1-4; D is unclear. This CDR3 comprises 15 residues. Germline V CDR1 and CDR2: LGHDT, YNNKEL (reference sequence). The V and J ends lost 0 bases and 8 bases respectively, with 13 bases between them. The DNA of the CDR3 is TGTGCCAGCAGCCAAGATCGAAGAGCCTTAGAAAAACTGTTTTTT. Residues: CASSQDRRALEKLFF.

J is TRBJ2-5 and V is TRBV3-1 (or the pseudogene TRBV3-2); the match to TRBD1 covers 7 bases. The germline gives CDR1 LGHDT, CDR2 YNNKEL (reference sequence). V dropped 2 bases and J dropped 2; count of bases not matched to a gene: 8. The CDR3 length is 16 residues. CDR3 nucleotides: TGTGCCAGCAGCCAACATCTTGACAGGGATCAAGAGACCCAGTACTTC. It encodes CASSQHLDRDQETQYF.

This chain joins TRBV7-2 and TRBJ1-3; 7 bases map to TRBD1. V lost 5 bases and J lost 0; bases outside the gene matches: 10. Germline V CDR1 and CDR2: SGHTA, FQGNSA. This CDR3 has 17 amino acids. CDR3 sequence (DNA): TGTGCCAGCAGCGCTCGGCCGGGGACAGCCTCTGGAAACACCATATATTTT. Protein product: CASSARPGTASGNTIYF.

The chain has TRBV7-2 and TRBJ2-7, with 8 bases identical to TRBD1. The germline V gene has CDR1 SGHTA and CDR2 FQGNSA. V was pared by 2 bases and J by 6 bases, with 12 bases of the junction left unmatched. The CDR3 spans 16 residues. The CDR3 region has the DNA TGTGCCAGCAGCTTAAGGCCGACAGGGGCCTCCCCCGAGCAGTACTTC. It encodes CASSLRPTGASPEQYF.

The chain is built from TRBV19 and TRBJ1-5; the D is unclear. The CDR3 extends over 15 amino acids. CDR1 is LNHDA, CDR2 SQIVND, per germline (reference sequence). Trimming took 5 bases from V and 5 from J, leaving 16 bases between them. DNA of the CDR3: TGTGCCAGTAGTGCCCCCGGGTCCTCCTATCAGCCCCAGCATTTT. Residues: CASSAPGSSYQPQHF.

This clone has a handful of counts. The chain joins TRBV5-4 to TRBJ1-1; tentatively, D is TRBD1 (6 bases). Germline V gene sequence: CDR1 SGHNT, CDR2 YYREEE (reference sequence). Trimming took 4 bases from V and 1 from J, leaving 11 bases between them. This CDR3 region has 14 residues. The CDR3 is CASSQDRTNTEAFF. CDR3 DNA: TGTGCCAGCAGCCAAGACAGGACGAACACTGAAGCTTTCTTT.

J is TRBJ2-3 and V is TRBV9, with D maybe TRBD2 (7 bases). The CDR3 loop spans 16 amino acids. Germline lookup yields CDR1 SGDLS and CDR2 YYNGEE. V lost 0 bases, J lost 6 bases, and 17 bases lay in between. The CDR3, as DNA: TGTGCCAGCAGCGTAGTGGGGGGGCAAACGAGGGATACGCAGTATTTT. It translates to CASSVVGGQTRDTQYF.

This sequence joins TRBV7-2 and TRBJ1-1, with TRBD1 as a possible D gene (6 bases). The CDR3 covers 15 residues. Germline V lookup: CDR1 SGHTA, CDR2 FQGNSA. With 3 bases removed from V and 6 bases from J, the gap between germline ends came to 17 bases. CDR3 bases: TGTGCCAGCAGCTTTCAGGGGTCCGGGGGGGCTGAAGCTTTCTTT. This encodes CASSFQGSGGAEAFF. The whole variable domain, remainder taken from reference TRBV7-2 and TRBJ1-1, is GAGVSQSPSNKVTEKGKDVELRCDPISGHTALYWYRQSLGQGLEFLIYFQGNSAPDKSGLPSDRFSAERTGGSVSTLTIQRTQQEDSAVYLCASSFQGSGGAEAFFGQGTRLTVV.

CDR3 protein: CASTDRVSNQPQHF. The CDR3 DNA is TGTGCCAGTACGGACAGGGTTAGCAATCAGCCCCAGCATTTT. The V call is TRBV19, the J call TRBJ1-5; 8 positions match TRBD1. Looked up from germline, CDR1 is LNHDA and CDR2 is SQIVND (reference sequence). There are 14 residues in the CDR3. V shed 7 bases, J shed 0 bases, and the junction held 2 bases outside the gene matches.

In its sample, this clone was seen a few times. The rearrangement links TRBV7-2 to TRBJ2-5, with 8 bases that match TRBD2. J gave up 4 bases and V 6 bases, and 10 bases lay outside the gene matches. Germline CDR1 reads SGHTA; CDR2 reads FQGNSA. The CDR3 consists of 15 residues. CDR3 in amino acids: CASSPTGGRAETQYF. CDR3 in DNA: TGTGCCAGCAGTCCCACGGGGGGGCGGGCAGAGACCCAGTACTTC.

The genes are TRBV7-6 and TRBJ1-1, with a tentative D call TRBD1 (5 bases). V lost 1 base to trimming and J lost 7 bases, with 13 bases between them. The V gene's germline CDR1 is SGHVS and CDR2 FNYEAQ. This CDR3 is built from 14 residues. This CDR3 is CASSLGLGAYEAFF. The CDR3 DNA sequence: TGTGCCAGCAGCTTAGGGTTAGGGGCGTATGAAGCTTTCTTT.

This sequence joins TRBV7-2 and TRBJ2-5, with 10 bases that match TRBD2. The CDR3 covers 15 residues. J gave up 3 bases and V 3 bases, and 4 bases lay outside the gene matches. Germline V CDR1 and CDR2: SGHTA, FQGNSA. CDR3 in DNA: TGTGCCAGCAGCTTCCTAGCGGGGGCAAAAGAGACCCAGTACTTC. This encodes CASSFLAGAKETQYF. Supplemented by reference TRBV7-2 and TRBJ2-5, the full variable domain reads GAGVSQSPSNKVTEKGKDVELRCDPISGHTALYWYRQSLGQGLEFLIYFQGNSAPDKSGLPSDRFSAERTGGSVSTLTIQRTQQEDSAVYLCASSFLAGAKETQYFGPGTRLLVL.

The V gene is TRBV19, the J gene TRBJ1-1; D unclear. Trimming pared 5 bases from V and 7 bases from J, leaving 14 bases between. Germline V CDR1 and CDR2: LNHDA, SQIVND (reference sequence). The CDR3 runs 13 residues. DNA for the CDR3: TGTGCCAGTAGTTCCTATGAGGGAGATGAAGCTTTCTTT. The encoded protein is CASSSYEGDEAFF.

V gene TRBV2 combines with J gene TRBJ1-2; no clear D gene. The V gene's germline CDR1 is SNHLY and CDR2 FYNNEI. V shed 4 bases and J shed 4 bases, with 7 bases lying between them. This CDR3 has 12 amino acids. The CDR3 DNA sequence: TGTGCCAGCAGTGTGGCCAGCTATGGCTACACCTTC. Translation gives CASSVASYGYTF.

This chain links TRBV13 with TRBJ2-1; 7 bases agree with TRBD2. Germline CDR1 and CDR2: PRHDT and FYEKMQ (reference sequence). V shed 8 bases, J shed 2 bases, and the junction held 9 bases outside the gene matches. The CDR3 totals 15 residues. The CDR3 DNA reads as TGTGCCAGCCTTGCGGGAGCCCCCGCCTACAATGAGCAGTTCTTC. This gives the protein CASLAGAPAYNEQFF.

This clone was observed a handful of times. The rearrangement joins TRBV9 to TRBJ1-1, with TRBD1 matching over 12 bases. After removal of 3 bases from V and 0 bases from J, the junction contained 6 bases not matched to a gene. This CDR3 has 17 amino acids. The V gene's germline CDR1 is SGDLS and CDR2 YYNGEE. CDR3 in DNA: TGTGCCAGCAGCGCCCGGGACAGGGGGCCGGTGAACACTGAAGCTTTCTTT. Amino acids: CASSARDRGPVNTEAFF.

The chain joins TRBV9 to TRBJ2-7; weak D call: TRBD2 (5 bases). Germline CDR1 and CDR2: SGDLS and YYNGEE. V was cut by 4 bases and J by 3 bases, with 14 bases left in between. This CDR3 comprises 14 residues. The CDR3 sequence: CASSIGGGGYEQYF. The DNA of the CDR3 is TGTGCCAGCAGCATAGGAGGAGGCGGCTACGAGCAGTACTTC.

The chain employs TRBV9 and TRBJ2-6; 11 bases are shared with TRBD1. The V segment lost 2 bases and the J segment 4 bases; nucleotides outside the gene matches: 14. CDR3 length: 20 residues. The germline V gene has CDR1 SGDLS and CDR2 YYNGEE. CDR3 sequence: CASSVSQLGDRGSGANVLTF. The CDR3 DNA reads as TGTGCCAGCAGCGTTTCCCAACTGGGGGACAGGGGGTCCGGGGCCAACGTCCTGACTTTC.

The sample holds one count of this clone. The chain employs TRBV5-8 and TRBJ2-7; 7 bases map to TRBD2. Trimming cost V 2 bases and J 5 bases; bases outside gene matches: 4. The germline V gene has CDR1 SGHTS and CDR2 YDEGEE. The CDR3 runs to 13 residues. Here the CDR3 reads CASSFREVNEQYF. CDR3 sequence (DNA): TGTGCCAGCAGCTTCCGGGAGGTCAACGAGCAGTACTTC.